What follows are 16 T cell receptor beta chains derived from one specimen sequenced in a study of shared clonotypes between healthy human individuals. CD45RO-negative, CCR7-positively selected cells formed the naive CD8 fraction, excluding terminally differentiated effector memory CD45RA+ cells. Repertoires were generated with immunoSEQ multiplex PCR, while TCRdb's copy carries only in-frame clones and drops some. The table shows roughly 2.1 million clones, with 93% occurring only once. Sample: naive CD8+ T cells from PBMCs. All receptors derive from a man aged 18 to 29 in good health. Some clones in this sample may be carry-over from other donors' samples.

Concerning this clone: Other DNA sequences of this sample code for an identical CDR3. The CDR3 reads CASSSDRGSGNTIYF. The CDR3 DNA sequence: TGTGCCAGCAGCTCTGACAGGGGGTCAGGAAACACCATATATTTT. The chain uses TRBV6-1 and TRBJ1-3; TRBD1 agrees at 9 bases. Germline values: CDR1 MNHNS, CDR2 SASEGT. The CDR3 has 15 residues. The V gene end was trimmed by 6 bases and the J gene end by 4 bases; junction bases not matched to a gene: 7.

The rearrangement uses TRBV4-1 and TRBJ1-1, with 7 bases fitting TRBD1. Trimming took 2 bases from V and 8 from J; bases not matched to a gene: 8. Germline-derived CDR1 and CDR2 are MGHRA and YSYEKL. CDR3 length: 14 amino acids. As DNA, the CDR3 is TGCGCCAGCAGCCAAAACACAGGGGCGCCCGAAGCTTTCTTT. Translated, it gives CASSQNTGAPEAFF.

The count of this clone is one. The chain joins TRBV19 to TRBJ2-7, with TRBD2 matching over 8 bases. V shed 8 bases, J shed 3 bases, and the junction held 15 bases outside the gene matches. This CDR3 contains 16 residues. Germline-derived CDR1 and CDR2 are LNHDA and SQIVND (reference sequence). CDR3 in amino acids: CASSPQGPGLGYEQYF. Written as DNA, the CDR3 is TGTGCCAGTTCCCCACAGGGCCCGGGACTAGGCTACGAGCAGTACTTC.

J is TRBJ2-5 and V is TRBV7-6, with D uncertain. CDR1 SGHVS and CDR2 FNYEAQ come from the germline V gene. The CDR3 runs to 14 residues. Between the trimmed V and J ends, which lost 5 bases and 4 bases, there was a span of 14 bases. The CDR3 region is CASSQYDRRETQYF. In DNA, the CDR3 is TGTGCCAGCAGCCAGTACGACCGGCGAGAGACCCAGTACTTC. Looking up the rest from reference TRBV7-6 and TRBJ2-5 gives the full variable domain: GAGVSQSPRYKVTKRGQDVALRCDPISGHVSLYWYRQALGQGPEFLTYFNYEAQQDKSGLPNDRFSAERPEGSISTLTIQRTEQRDSAMYRCASSQYDRRETQYFGPGTRLLVL.

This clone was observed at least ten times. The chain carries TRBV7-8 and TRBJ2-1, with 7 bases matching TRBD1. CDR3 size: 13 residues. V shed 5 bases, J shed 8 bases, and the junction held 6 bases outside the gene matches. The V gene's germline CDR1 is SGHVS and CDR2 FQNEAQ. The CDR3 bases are TGTGCCAGCAGCATTCCGGGACAGCATGAGCAGTTCTTC. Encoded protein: CASSIPGQHEQFF.

The CDR3: CASGHRGPNEKLFF. The DNA of the CDR3 is TGTGCCAGTGGGCACAGGGGCCCAAATGAAAAACTGTTTTTT. The J gene is TRBJ1-4, the V gene TRBV19; 7 nucleotides line up with TRBD1. The CDR3 has 14 amino acids. The junction had 8 bases not matched to a gene; V was cut back by 8 bases and J by 5 bases. The V gene's germline CDR1 is LNHDA and CDR2 SQIVND (reference sequence).

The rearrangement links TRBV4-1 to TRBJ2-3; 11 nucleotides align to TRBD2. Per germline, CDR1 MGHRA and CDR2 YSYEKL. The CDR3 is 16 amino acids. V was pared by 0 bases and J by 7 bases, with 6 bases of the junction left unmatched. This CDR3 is CASSQDLWTSGYTQYF. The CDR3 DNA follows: TGCGCCAGCAGCCAAGATCTTTGGACTAGCGGGTATACGCAGTATTTT.

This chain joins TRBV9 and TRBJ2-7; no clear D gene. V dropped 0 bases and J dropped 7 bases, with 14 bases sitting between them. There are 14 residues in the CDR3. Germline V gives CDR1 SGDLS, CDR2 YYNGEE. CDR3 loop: CASSVGDFPDEQYF. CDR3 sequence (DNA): TGTGCCAGCAGCGTAGGAGATTTCCCGGATGAGCAGTACTTC. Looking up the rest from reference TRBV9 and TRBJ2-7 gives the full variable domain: DSGVTQTPKHLITATGQRVTLRCSPRSGDLSVYWYQQSLDQGLQFLIQYYNGEERAKGNILERFSAQQFPDLHSELNLSSLELGDSALYFCASSVGDFPDEQYFGPGTRLTVT.

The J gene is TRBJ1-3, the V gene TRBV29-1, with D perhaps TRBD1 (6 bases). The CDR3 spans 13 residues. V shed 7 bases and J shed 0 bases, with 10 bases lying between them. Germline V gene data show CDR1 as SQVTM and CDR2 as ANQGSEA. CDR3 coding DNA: TGCAGCGCTACGACAGGCTCTGGAAACACCATATATTTT. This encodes CSATTGSGNTIYF.

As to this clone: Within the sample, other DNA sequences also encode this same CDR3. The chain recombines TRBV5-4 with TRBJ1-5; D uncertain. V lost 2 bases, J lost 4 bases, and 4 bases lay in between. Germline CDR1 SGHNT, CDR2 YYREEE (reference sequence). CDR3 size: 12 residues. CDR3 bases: TGTGCCAGCAGCTTATTAAATCAGCCCCAGCATTTT. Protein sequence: CASSLLNQPQHF.

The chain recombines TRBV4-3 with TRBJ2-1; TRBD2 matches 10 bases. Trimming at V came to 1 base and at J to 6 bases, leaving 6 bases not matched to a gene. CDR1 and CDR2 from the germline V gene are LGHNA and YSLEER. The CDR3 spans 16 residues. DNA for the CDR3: TGCGCCAGCAGCCAAGCGGAGACTAGCGGGTTCAATGAGCAGTTCTTC. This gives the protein CASSQAETSGFNEQFF.

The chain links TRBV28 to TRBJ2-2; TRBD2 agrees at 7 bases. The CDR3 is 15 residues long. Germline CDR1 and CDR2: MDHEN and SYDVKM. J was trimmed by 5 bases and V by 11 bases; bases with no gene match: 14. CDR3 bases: TGTGCCTGTGGGATGGGAGGGCCGAGAACCGGGGAGCTGTTTTTT. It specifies CACGMGGPRTGELFF.

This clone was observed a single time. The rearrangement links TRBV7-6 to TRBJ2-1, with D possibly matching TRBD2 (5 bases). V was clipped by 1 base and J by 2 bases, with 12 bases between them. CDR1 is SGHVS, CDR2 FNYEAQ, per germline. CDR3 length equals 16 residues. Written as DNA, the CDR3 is TGTGCCAGCAGCTTAGGTGTGCGGGCCACCTACAATGAGCAGTTCTTC. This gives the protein CASSLGVRATYNEQFF.

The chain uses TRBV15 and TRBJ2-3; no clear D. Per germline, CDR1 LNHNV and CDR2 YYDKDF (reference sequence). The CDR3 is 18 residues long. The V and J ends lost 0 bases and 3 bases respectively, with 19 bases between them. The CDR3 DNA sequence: TGTGCCACCAGCAGAGATCTTGACTCTCTATGGAAGACAGATACGCAGTATTTT. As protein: CATSRDLDSLWKTDTQYF.

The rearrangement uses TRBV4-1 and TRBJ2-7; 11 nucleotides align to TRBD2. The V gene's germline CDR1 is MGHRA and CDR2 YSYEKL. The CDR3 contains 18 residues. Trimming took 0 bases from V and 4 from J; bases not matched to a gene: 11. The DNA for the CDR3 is TGCGCCAGCAGCCAAGATAATAGCGGGAGGGCCCTCCAATACGAGCAGTACTTC. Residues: CASSQDNSGRALQYEQYF.

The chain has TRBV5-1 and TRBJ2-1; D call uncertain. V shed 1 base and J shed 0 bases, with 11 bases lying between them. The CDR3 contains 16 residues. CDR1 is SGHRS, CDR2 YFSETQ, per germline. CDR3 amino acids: CASSLNLYSSYNEQFF. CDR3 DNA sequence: TGCGCCAGCAGCTTGAACCTTTATAGCTCCTACAATGAGCAGTTCTTC.